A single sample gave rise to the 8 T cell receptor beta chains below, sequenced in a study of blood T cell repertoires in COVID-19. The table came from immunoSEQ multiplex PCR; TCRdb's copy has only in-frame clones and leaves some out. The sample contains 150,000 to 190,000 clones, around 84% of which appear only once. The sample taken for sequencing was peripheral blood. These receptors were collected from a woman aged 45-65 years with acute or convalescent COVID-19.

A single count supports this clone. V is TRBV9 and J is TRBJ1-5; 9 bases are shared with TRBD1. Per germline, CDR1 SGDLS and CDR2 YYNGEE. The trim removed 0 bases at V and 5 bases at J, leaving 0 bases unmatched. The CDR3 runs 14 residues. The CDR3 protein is CASSVGTGDQPQHF. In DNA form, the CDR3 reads TGTGCCAGCAGCGTAGGGACAGGGGATCAGCCCCAGCATTTT.

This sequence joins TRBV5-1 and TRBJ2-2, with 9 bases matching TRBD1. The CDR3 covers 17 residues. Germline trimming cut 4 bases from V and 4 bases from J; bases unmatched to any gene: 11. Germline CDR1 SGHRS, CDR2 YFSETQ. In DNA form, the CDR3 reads TGCGCCAGCAGCCCCTTAGGGGGACAGGGTACCACCGGGGAGCTGTTTTTT. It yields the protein CASSPLGGQGTTGELFF.

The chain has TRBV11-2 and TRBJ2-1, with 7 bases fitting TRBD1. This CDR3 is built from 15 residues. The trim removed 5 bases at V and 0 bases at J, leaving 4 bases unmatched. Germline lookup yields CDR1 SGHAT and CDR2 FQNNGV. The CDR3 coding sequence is TGTGCCAGCAGCCCCAGACAGGGCTCCTACAATGAGCAGTTCTTC. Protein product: CASSPRQGSYNEQFF.

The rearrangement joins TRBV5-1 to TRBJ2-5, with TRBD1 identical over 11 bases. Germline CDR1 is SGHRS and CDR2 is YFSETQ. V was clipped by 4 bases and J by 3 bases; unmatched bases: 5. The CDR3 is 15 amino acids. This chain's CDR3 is CASSTGQGAKETQYF. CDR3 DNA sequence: TGCGCCAGCAGCACCGGACAGGGGGCGAAAGAGACCCAGTACTTC.

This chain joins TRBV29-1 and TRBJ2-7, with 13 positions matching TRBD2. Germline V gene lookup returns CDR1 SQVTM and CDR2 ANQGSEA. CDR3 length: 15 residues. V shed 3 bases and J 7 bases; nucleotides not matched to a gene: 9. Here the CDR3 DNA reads TGCAGCGTTGAGGTACTAGCGGGAGGGAAGGGGGAGCAGTACTTC. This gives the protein CSVEVLAGGKGEQYF.

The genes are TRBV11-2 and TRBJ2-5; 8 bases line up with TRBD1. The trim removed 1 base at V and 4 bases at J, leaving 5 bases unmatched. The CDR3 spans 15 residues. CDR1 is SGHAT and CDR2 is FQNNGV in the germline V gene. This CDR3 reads CASSLVTGGLETQYF. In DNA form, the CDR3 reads TGTGCCAGCAGCTTAGTCACAGGGGGTCTAGAGACCCAGTACTTC.

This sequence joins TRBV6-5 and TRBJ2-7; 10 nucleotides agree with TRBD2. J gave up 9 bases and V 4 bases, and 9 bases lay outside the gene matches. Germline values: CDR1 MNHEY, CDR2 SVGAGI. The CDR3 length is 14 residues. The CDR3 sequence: CASSSASGREGQYF. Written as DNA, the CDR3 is TGTGCCAGCAGTTCCGCTAGCGGGAGAGAAGGGCAGTACTTC.

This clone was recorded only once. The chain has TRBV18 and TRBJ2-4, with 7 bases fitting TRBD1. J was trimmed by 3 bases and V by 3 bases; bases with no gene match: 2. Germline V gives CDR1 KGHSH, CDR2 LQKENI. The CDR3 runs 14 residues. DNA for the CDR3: TGTGCCAGCTCACCCCGGGACAGCAAAAACATTCAGTACTTC. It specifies CASSPRDSKNIQYF.